These 29 T cell receptor beta chains came from one sample sequenced in a study of identical twins. MiXCR, run by TCRdb on the 5' RACE reads, gives a single entry per CDR3 protein. The data show approximately 190,000 distinct CDR3 sequences, roughly 15% seen once. The same sample was also studied in work on T cells expressing NK-cell markers.

The sequencing input was CD8+ T cells sorted from blood. The receptors come from a woman under 30 in good health.

A few counts support this clonotype. This chain links TRBV12-3 or TRBV12-4 with TRBJ2-2; the D gene is possibly TRBD2 (5 bases). The V end was cut by 6 bases, the J end by 5 bases, with 19 bases between. The CDR3 is 16 residues long. CDR3 in amino acids: CASSHVRGRVTGELFF. The CDR3 region has the DNA TGTGCCAGCAGCCACGTAAGAGGGAGAGTAACCGGGGAGCTGTTTTTT.

This clonotype was detected a few times. V gene TRBV18 combines with J gene TRBJ2-1; unclear D gene. Germline V gives CDR1 KGHSH, CDR2 LQKENI. V lost 4 bases and J 7 bases, leaving 8 bases between the germline ends. This CDR3 region has 12 residues. The DNA of the CDR3 is TGTGCCAGCTCACGCGATTTTAATGAGCAGTTCTTC. Translation gives CASSRDFNEQFF.

This clonotype appeared a few times. The chain is built from TRBV9 and TRBJ2-4; tentatively, D is TRBD2 (6 bases). Germline CDR1 reads SGDLS; CDR2 reads YYNGEE. The CDR3 is 16 amino acids. The V end was cut by 1 base, the J end by 5 bases, with 16 bases between. The CDR3 reads CASSVYSRLGENIQYF. DNA for the CDR3: TGTGCCAGCAGCGTATACTCTAGACTAGGGGAAAACATTCAGTACTTC. The variable domain in full, with the rest retrieved from reference TRBV9 and TRBJ2-4, is DSGVTQTPKHLITATGQRVTLRCSPRSGDLSVYWYQQSLDQGLQFLIQYYNGEERAKGNILERFSAQQFPDLHSELNLSSLELGDSALYFCASSVYSRLGENIQYFGAGTRLSVL.

This clonotype was seen repeatedly, ten times or more. The chain combines TRBV2 with TRBJ2-5; 9 nucleotides align to TRBD1. The CDR3 spans 16 residues. Germline V gives CDR1 SNHLY, CDR2 FYNNEI. V lost 11 bases, J lost 7 bases, and 20 bases stayed unmatched. The DNA for the CDR3 is TGTGCCTTTCCACACCTCCGGGACAGGGACTTATGGACCCAGTACTTC. Its translation: CAFPHLRDRDLWTQYF.

The chain couples TRBV7-9 to TRBJ2-3; TRBD1 aligns across 10 bases. Trimming cost V 5 bases and J 3 bases; bases outside gene matches: 8. The CDR3 runs to 16 residues. Per the germline V gene, CDR1 is SEHNR and CDR2 is FQNEAQ (reference sequence). The CDR3 loop reads CASSQGTGVRTDTQYF. The CDR3 DNA follows: TGTGCCAGCAGCCAGGGGACAGGGGTGCGGACAGATACGCAGTATTTT.

In nucleotides, the CDR3 is TGCAGTGCTAGACAACAGGCCGCCTACGAGCAGTACTTC. Translation: CSARQQAAYEQYF. V is TRBV20-1 and J is TRBJ2-7; perhaps TRBD1 as D (5 bases). The germline gives CDR1 DFQATT, CDR2 SNEGSKA (reference sequence). Trimming removed 2 bases from V and 2 bases from J, with 10 bases in between. CDR3 length equals 13 residues.

This clonotype is medium-sized within its sample. This rearrangement joins TRBV18 to TRBJ2-5; 11 nucleotides match TRBD2. The CDR3 loop spans 17 amino acids. The V gene end was trimmed by 0 bases and the J gene end by 4 bases; junction bases not matched to a gene: 7. Germline loops: CDR1 KGHSH, CDR2 LQKENI. CDR3 sequence reads: CASSPPSGGASGETQYF. The CDR3 region has the DNA TGTGCCAGCTCACCACCTAGCGGGGGGGCATCTGGAGAGACCCAGTACTTC.

The V call is TRBV12-3 or TRBV12-4, the J call TRBJ2-2, with a tentative D call TRBD1 (6 bases). This CDR3 comprises 13 residues. V was shortened by 5 bases and J by 5 bases, with 9 bases between the two germline ends. The CDR3 bases are TGTGCCAGCAGTCTTGGGACAACCGGGGAGCTGTTTTTT. Protein: CASSLGTTGELFF.

Only a few counts were recorded for this clonotype. This chain joins TRBV27 and TRBJ2-1, with D perhaps matching TRBD1 (6 bases). Between the trimmed V and J ends, which lost 5 bases and 15 bases, there was a span of 14 bases. CDR3 length: 11 amino acids. The germline gives CDR1 MNHEY, CDR2 SMNVEV (reference sequence). The chain's CDR3 is CASSNPGVTFF. The CDR3 coding sequence is TGTGCCAGCAGTAACCCAGGGGTTACGTTCTTC.

The sample holds a few counts of this clonotype. The chain uses TRBV5-1 and TRBJ2-1, with a weak D call TRBD2 (5 bases). Germline loops: CDR1 SGHRS, CDR2 YFSETQ. This CDR3 has 13 residues. V lost 6 bases and J 5 bases, leaving 12 bases between the germline ends. CDR3 sequence reads: CASIRGADNEQFF. In DNA, the CDR3 is TGCGCCAGCATCCGTGGAGCGGACAATGAGCAGTTCTTC.

This clonotype was observed at least ten times. The chain carries TRBV5-1 and TRBJ2-7; 12 nucleotides align to TRBD2. In germline, CDR1 is SGHRS, CDR2 YFSETQ. V shed 3 bases, J shed 6 bases, and the junction held 4 bases outside the gene matches. The CDR3 totals 14 residues. The CDR3 nucleotides read TGCGCCAGCAGCTATACTAGCGGGGGGACCGAGCAGTACTTC. It yields the protein CASSYTSGGTEQYF.

The chain links TRBV6-2 or TRBV6-3 to TRBJ2-6; 13 bases agree with TRBD2. The CDR3 runs 19 residues. Trimming removed 2 bases from V and 5 bases from J; junction bases left unmatched: 9. The germline V gene has CDR1 MNHEY and CDR2 SVGEGT. The DNA for the CDR3 is TGTGCCAGCAGTTACCAGACTAGCGGGGGGACCCTCTGGGCCAACGTCCTGACTTTC. Protein sequence: CASSYQTSGGTLWANVLTF.

Concerning this clonotype itself: A read error may produce the germline difference seen at one junction end. The V call is TRBV20-1, the J call TRBJ2-1; 8 nucleotides agree with TRBD2. In germline, CDR1 is DFQATT, CDR2 SNEGSKA (reference sequence). CDR3 length: 16 amino acids. CDR3 nucleotides: TGCTGTGCTAGAGCTGGGAGCGGGAGTCCATACAATGAGCAGTTCTTC. This codes for CCARAGSGSPYNEQFF.

This rearrangement joins TRBV6-2 or TRBV6-3 to TRBJ1-1, with 9 bases that match TRBD1. Trimming cost V 2 bases and J 10 bases; bases outside gene matches: 2. The CDR3 has 12 residues. Germline V CDR1 and CDR2: MNHEY, SVGEGT. The CDR3 DNA reads TGTGCCAGCAGTTACCGGACAGGGGCAGCTTTCTTT. Translated, it gives CASSYRTGAAFF.

V is TRBV24-1 and J is TRBJ2-1; 10 nucleotides line up with TRBD2. V gave up 9 bases and J gave up 12 bases; unmatched junction bases: 10. CDR3 length: 13 amino acids. Germline assignment: CDR1 KGHDR and CDR2 SFDVKD. CDR3 amino acids: CATRGLAGDRQFF. CDR3 nucleotide sequence: TGTGCCACCCGTGGGCTAGCGGGAGATCGGCAGTTCTTC.

The chain uses TRBV27 and TRBJ2-1; tentatively, D is TRBD2 (5 bases). V dropped 5 bases and J dropped 0 bases, with 11 bases sitting between them. This CDR3 is built from 15 residues. The germline V gene has CDR1 MNHEY and CDR2 SMNVEV (reference sequence). The CDR3 is CASSELSVSYNEQFF. CDR3 nucleotide sequence: TGTGCCAGCAGTGAACTTAGCGTCTCCTACAATGAGCAGTTCTTC.

This clonotype occurred many times. CDR3 in amino acids: CASELTWGTDTQYF. DNA for the CDR3: TGTGCCAGCGAGTTAACCTGGGGCACAGATACGCAGTATTTT. The rearrangement joins TRBV12-3 or TRBV12-4 to TRBJ2-3; no reliable D call. The CDR3 covers 14 residues. The V end lost 8 bases, the J end lost 1 base, and 13 bases lay between the germline ends.

The chain combines TRBV14 with TRBJ2-1, with D hard to call. Trimming pared 4 bases from V and 8 bases from J, leaving 6 bases between. This CDR3 is built from 11 residues. The germline CDR1 and CDR2 sequences are SGHDN and FVKESK. The CDR3 sequence: CASSPGYEQFF. The DNA for the CDR3 is TGTGCCAGCAGCCCCGGATATGAGCAGTTCTTC.

This clonotype was found many times. The V and J genes are TRBV30 and TRBJ1-1, with TRBD1 matching 7 bases. Germline V gene lookup returns CDR1 GTSNPN and CDR2 SVGIG (reference sequence). The CDR3 consists of 12 residues. V lost 4 bases to trimming and J lost 5 bases; unmatched junction nucleotides: 4. DNA for the CDR3: TGTGCCTGGAATACAGGGGAGACTGAAGCTTTCTTT. Amino acids: CAWNTGETEAFF.

J is TRBJ2-3 and V is TRBV12-3 or TRBV12-4; D is unclear. The CDR3 consists of 12 residues. Trimming took 2 bases from V and 8 from J, leaving 8 bases between them. For the CDR3, the DNA is TGTGCCAGCAGTTTATCGGTTGTTACGCAGTATTTT. It codes for CASSLSVVTQYF.

The V and J genes are TRBV9 and TRBJ2-5; the match to TRBD2 covers 8 bases. Germline V gives CDR1 SGDLS, CDR2 YYNGEE. V lost 5 bases and J lost 7; bases outside the gene matches: 4. The CDR3 covers 12 residues. The CDR3 region is CASSGTSGTQYF. In nucleotides, the CDR3 is TGTGCCAGCAGTGGGACTAGTGGGACCCAGTACTTC.

This clonotype has a handful of counts. The V gene is TRBV9, the J gene TRBJ1-4; maybe TRBD1 (5 bases). CDR1 is SGDLS and CDR2 is YYNGEE in the germline V gene. The length of the CDR3 is 15 residues. V was shortened by 4 bases and J by 4 bases, with 14 bases between the two germline ends. CDR3 amino acids: CASSSPDRGNEKLFF. CDR3 nucleotide sequence: TGTGCCAGCAGCAGCCCCGATAGGGGTAATGAAAAACTGTTTTTT.

This clonotype has a count of ten or more. The chain couples TRBV12-3 or TRBV12-4 to TRBJ2-1; no clear D gene. The CDR3 extends over 12 amino acids. The V end was cut by 3 bases, the J end by 12 bases, with 12 bases between. CDR3 loop: CASSLGVRGQFF. In DNA, the CDR3 is TGTGCCAGCAGTTTGGGCGTCCGAGGGCAGTTCTTC.

The J gene is TRBJ2-3, the V gene TRBV5-6; 7 bases line up with TRBD2. Unmatched junction bases numbered 8, after V lost 0 bases and J lost 4 bases. In germline, CDR1 is SGHDT, CDR2 YYEEEE. The CDR3 sequence is 16 residues long. The CDR3 nucleotides are TGTGCCAGCAGCTTGGATGTCGAGCGGGACGCAGATACGCAGTATTTT. Encoded protein: CASSLDVERDADTQYF.

V is TRBV4-2 and J is TRBJ2-3; a weak D match, TRBD2 (5 bases). V dropped 1 base and J dropped 0 bases, with 8 bases sitting between them. The germline gives CDR1 LGHNA, CDR2 YNFKEQ. CDR3 length: 15 residues. DNA of the CDR3: TGTGCCAGCAGCCAAGGCCTAGCTAGCACAGATACGCAGTATTTT. Amino acid sequence: CASSQGLASTDTQYF.

The chain joins TRBV29-1 to TRBJ1-1; D not certain. The CDR3 is 11 residues long. The germline V and J ends were trimmed by 6 bases and 1 base, with 6 bases remaining between them. The V gene's germline CDR1 is SQVTM and CDR2 ANQGSEA. The CDR3 DNA is TGCAGCGTAACCGGGAACACTGAAGCTTTCTTT. Protein: CSVTGNTEAFF.

V usage is TRBV12-3 or TRBV12-4 and J usage is TRBJ2-1, with unresolved D. This CDR3 has 12 amino acids. V was clipped by 6 bases and J by 9 bases, with 12 bases between them. The CDR3 region has the DNA TGTGCCAGCAGCCCCGAGGTTAGTGAGCAGTTCTTC. Amino acids: CASSPEVSEQFF.

This clonotype was counted a few times. This chain connects TRBV9 to TRBJ2-2; TRBD1 aligns across 8 bases. Unmatched junction bases numbered 9, after V lost 3 bases and J lost 5 bases. Germline CDR1 and CDR2: SGDLS and YYNGEE. This CDR3 is built from 16 residues. CDR3 sequence: CASSGHRTGWTGELFF. For the CDR3, the DNA is TGTGCCAGCAGCGGACATCGGACAGGGTGGACCGGGGAGCTGTTTTTT.

This clonotype has just a few counts. A read error may produce the germline difference seen at one junction end. J is TRBJ2-7 and V is TRBV7-7; 10 positions agree with TRBD1. The CDR3 loop spans 13 amino acids. Germline CDR1 reads SSHAT; CDR2 reads FNYEAQ (reference sequence). DNA for the CDR3: TGTGCTAGCAGCTTGACAGGGGGCGGCGAGCAGTACTTC. It translates to CASSLTGGGEQYF.